This entry lists 21 T cell receptor beta chains sequenced from one sample in a study of blood T cells in healthy people across ages. Then a second PCR, running roughly 7 to 11 cycles, was carried out with a sample-barcoded 5' primer and a J-beta primer mix. TCRdb called the 5' RACE reads again in MiXCR, with one record for every CDR3 protein. Here the sample spans approximately 880,000 distinct CDR3 sequences, under 50% being singletons. Specimen: blood. All receptors derive from a man in his thirties or forties in good health.

This clonotype was observed many times. The chain employs TRBV12-3 or TRBV12-4 and TRBJ2-5; tentatively, D is TRBD2 (6 bases). Trimming pared 3 bases from V and 5 bases from J, leaving 10 bases between. The CDR3 has 13 amino acids. The CDR3 loop is CASSFGGDETQYF. DNA for the CDR3: TGTGCCAGCAGTTTTGGAGGGGATGAGACCCAGTACTTC.

This clonotype came up a few times. J is TRBJ1-6 and V is TRBV25-1; D is possibly TRBD1 (5 bases). Trimming stripped 7 bases from V and 9 bases from J, with 16 bases between. The CDR3 spans 14 residues. The germline V gene has CDR1 MGHDK and CDR2 SYGVNS. The CDR3, as DNA: TGTGCCAGCACCTTACGGGACGCTATTTCACCCCTCCACTTT. Translation gives CASTLRDAISPLHF.

This sequence joins TRBV28 and TRBJ2-4; 7 bases are shared with TRBD2. The V segment lost 2 bases and the J segment 6 bases; nucleotides outside the gene matches: 10. CDR3 length: 16 residues. Germline-derived CDR1 and CDR2 are MDHEN and SYDVKM. The chain's CDR3 is CASSLGGVRVGNIQYF. The CDR3 nucleotides are TGTGCCAGCAGTTTAGGGGGGGTCAGGGTTGGAAACATTCAGTACTTC. Combining the CDR3 with reference TRBV28 and TRBJ2-4 gives the whole variable domain DVKVTQSSRYLVKRTGEKVFLECVQDMDHENMFWYRQDPGLGLRLIYFSYDVKMKEKGDIPEGYSVSREKKERFSLILESASTNQTSMYLCASSLGGVRVGNIQYFGAGTRLSVL.

The V call is TRBV5-1, the J call TRBJ2-5; TRBD2 matches 13 bases. Looked up from germline, CDR1 is SGHRS and CDR2 is YFSETQ. The CDR3 totals 16 residues. V lost 3 bases, J lost 4 bases, and 6 bases stayed unmatched. For the CDR3, the DNA is TGCGCCAGCAGCTACCAGGGACTAGCGGGAATAGAGACCCAGTACTTC. Amino acids: CASSYQGLAGIETQYF. Together with reference TRBV5-1 and TRBJ2-5, the CDR3 gives the full variable domain: KAGVTQTPRYLIKTRGQQVTLSCSPISGHRSVSWYQQTPGQGLQFLFEYFSETQRNKGNFPGRFSGRQFSNSRSEMNVSTLELGDSALYLCASSYQGLAGIETQYFGPGTRLLVL.

The CDR3 bases are TGCAGTGCTAGAGGAACCATTAGGTCCTACGAGCAGTACTTC. Protein product: CSARGTIRSYEQYF. The chain has TRBV20-1 and TRBJ2-7; no firm D call. The V gene's germline CDR1 is DFQATT and CDR2 SNEGSKA (reference sequence). Trimming took off 1 base at V and 1 base at J, with 11 bases between the two ends. The CDR3 contains 14 residues.

This chain uses TRBV4-1 with TRBJ1-4; D is unresolved. V was trimmed by 0 bases and J by 10 bases, leaving 9 bases between them. The CDR3 totals 13 residues. CDR1 MGHRA and CDR2 YSYEKL come from the germline V gene. CDR3 coding DNA: TGCGCCAGCAGCCAAGACACCTTGGGAAAACTGTTTTTT. It translates to CASSQDTLGKLFF.

The sample holds a few counts of this clonotype. The rearrangement joins TRBV3-1 to TRBJ1-2; no clear D. The V gene lost 8 bases and the J gene lost 7 bases, with 11 bases spanning the gap. The CDR3 is 11 residues long. Germline V gene sequence: CDR1 LGHDT, CDR2 YNNKEL (reference sequence). CDR3 residues: CASGFSGGYTF. The CDR3 DNA sequence: TGTGCCAGCGGCTTTTCGGGTGGCTACACCTTC.

The V call is TRBV11-3, the J call TRBJ1-1, with a tentative D call TRBD1 (5 bases). V lost 5 bases and J lost 1, with 20 bases in between. Germline assignment: CDR1 SGHNT and CDR2 YENEEA. This CDR3 spans 17 amino acids. The CDR3 nucleotides read TGTGCCAGCAGCCACATCCCGGGGCCCAGGGCGAACACTGAAGCTTTCTTT. Translation gives CASSHIPGPRANTEAFF.

The J gene is TRBJ1-1, the V gene TRBV3-1; no reliable D call. The germline gives CDR1 LGHDT, CDR2 YNNKEL (reference sequence). Trimming removed 0 bases from V and 6 bases from J, with 11 bases in between. This CDR3 has 14 residues. The CDR3 DNA sequence: TGTGCCAGCAGCCAAGAATACCTGGGCGCTGAAGCTTTCTTT. Translating it yields CASSQEYLGAEAFF.

The rearrangement uses TRBV14 and TRBJ2-1; 9 bases map to TRBD2. The V and J ends lost 4 bases and 2 bases, in that order; junction bases with no gene match: 6. Germline CDR1 reads SGHDN; CDR2 reads FVKESK. CDR3 length: 16 residues. The CDR3 loop reads CASSLLTSGTYNEQFF. CDR3 DNA sequence: TGTGCCAGCAGCCTCCTGACTAGCGGCACCTACAATGAGCAGTTCTTC. Filled out from reference TRBV14 and TRBJ2-1, the complete variable domain reads EAGVTQFPSHSVIEKGQTVTLRCDPISGHDNLYWYRRVMGKEIKFLLHFVKESKQDESGMPNNRFLAERTGGTYSTLKVQPAELEDSGVYFCASSLLTSGTYNEQFFGPGTRLTVL.

This chain links TRBV6-5 with TRBJ2-3; unclear D gene. CDR1 MNHEY and CDR2 SVGAGI come from the germline V gene. V was pared by 9 bases and J by 0 bases, with 10 bases between. The CDR3 spans 13 residues. The CDR3 DNA reads as TGTGCCAGTTCGGATCCTAGCACAGATACGCAGTATTTT. Protein sequence: CASSDPSTDTQYF.

This clonotype has a handful of counts. The chain recombines TRBV3-1 with TRBJ2-3; the D is unclear. The CDR3 contains 15 residues. V lost 1 base, J lost 4 bases, and 12 bases lay in between. Germline values: CDR1 LGHDT, CDR2 YNNKEL (reference sequence). For the CDR3, the DNA is TGTGCCAGCAGCCAAGGAATAAACAGAGCAGATACGCAGTATTTT. The encoded protein is CASSQGINRADTQYF.

A few counts support this clonotype. This chain connects TRBV20-1 to TRBJ2-5, with D perhaps matching TRBD1 (5 bases). The V end lost 1 base, the J end lost 2 bases, and 17 bases lay between the germline ends. The CDR3 covers 16 residues. Per the germline V gene, CDR1 is DFQATT and CDR2 is SNEGSKA (reference sequence). This chain's CDR3 is CSARGRASFLQETQYF. In DNA, the CDR3 is TGCAGTGCTAGAGGCAGGGCAAGTTTTTTGCAAGAGACCCAGTACTTC.

This clonotype was picked up a small number of times. The chain carries TRBV6-5 and TRBJ2-6; a possible D gene is TRBD1 (5 bases). This CDR3 contains 15 residues. Germline values: CDR1 MNHEY, CDR2 SVGAGI. V was clipped by 3 bases and J by 4 bases, with 10 bases between them. This chain's CDR3 is CASSYQGTGANVLTF. CDR3 sequence (DNA): TGTGCCAGCAGTTATCAGGGAACCGGGGCCAACGTCCTGACTTTC.

V is TRBV4-2 and J is TRBJ2-2, with D perhaps matching TRBD1 (6 bases). Germline V lookup: CDR1 LGHNA, CDR2 YNFKEQ. The ends were cut back, 10 bases at V and 5 bases at J, with 11 bases in the middle. This CDR3 spans 12 amino acids. CDR3 DNA sequence: TGTGCCATTCAGGGGCGGACCGGGGAGCTGTTTTTT. Protein sequence: CAIQGRTGELFF.

This clonotype appeared a single time. A much larger clone is a single base away; this may be a read error. The gene calls are TRBV5-4 and TRBJ2-1; D not certain. V was cut by 2 bases and J by 6 bases, with 3 bases left in between. The CDR3 runs 11 residues. CDR1 and CDR2 from the germline V gene are SGHNT and YYREEE (reference sequence). CDR3 sequence reads: CASSFINEQFF. The DNA of the CDR3 is TGTGCCAGCAGCTTCATCAATGAGCAGTTCTTC.

The gene calls are TRBV12-3 or TRBV12-4 and TRBJ1-2; TRBD1 agrees at 8 bases. The junction had 5 bases not matched to a gene; V was cut back by 4 bases and J by 4 bases. The CDR3 length is 14 residues. This CDR3 reads CASSSLDRAYGYTF. DNA for the CDR3: TGTGCCAGCAGTTCTCTGGACAGGGCCTATGGCTACACCTTC.

The genes are TRBV6-1 and TRBJ2-4, with no clear D. The tail of the sequence fits TRBJ2-5 better, so the J call may be wrong. The CDR3 extends over 13 amino acids. Germline-derived CDR1 and CDR2 are MNHNS and SASEGT. The CDR3 spells CATHVHSQETQYF. CDR3 DNA: TGTGCCACCCATGTCCACAGTCAAGAGACCCAGTACTTC.

The V call is TRBV5-5, the J call TRBJ1-1, with D uncertain. This CDR3 spans 12 amino acids. CDR1 and CDR2 (germline): SGHKS, YYEKEE (reference sequence). Trimming took 4 bases from V and 11 from J, leaving 15 bases between them. CDR3 DNA: TGTGCCAGCAGCCCGCCGGCGGTGTACGCTTTCTTT. Translating it yields CASSPPAVYAFF.

This clonotype was counted between two and nine times. The chain employs TRBV5-1 and TRBJ1-4, with 10 bases lining up with TRBD1. This CDR3 contains 15 residues. Germline CDR1 reads SGHRS; CDR2 reads YFSETQ. Losses at the gene ends were 0 bases for V and 8 bases for J; bases not matched to a gene: 4. This CDR3 reads CASSLGDRGGEKLFF. In DNA, the CDR3 is TGCGCCAGCAGCTTGGGGGACAGGGGAGGAGAAAAACTGTTTTTT.

This clonotype appeared once. J is TRBJ1-5 and V is TRBV2, with a weak D call TRBD1 (5 bases). Trimming took 5 bases from V and 7 from J, leaving 15 bases between them. The CDR3 covers 14 residues. CDR1 is SNHLY and CDR2 is FYNNEI in the germline V gene. For the CDR3, the DNA is TGTGCCAGCAGTAGCCGTCTCGCAGGGCAGCCCCAGCATTTT. Translated, it gives CASSSRLAGQPQHF.